The 21 T cell receptor beta chains in this list originate from one sample, sequenced in a study of cytomegalovirus exposure and HLA in healthy donors. Use of 60 Vbeta and 13 Jbeta primers characterized the PCR. Generated by immunoSEQ multiplex PCR, the TCRdb table keeps only in-frame clones and is missing some. The sample contains approximately 170,000 clones, roughly 80% of which appear only once. The specimen sequenced was PBMCs. All receptors derive from a man aged 50 to 60 in good health and CMV-seropositive.

The gene calls are TRBV7-2 and TRBJ2-2; D is ambiguous. Trimming stripped 1 base from V and 5 bases from J, with 8 bases between. Looked up from germline, CDR1 is SGHTA and CDR2 is FQGNSA. This CDR3 contains 14 residues. This CDR3 is CASSLGSRTGELFF. For the CDR3, the DNA is TGTGCCAGCAGCTTAGGTAGCCGAACCGGGGAGCTGTTTTTT.

The CDR3 loop is CASSLGQPEKLFF. In nucleotides, the CDR3 is TGTGCCAGTAGCTTGGGACAGCCTGAAAAACTGTTTTTT. This chain uses TRBV19 with TRBJ1-4, with 7 nucleotides matching TRBD1. The CDR3 is 13 amino acids. Germline V CDR1 and CDR2: LNHDA, SQIVND (reference sequence). V trimming: 6 bases; J trimming: 7 bases; junction bases outside the gene matches: 5. Full variable domain (rest looked up from reference TRBV19 and TRBJ1-4): DGGITQSPKYLFRKEGQNVTLSCEQNLNHDAMYWYRQDPGQGLRLIYYSQIVNDFQKGDIAEGYSVSREKKESFPLTVTSAQKNPTAFYLCASSLGQPEKLFFGSGTQLSVL.

V usage is TRBV2 and J usage is TRBJ2-7; D is ambiguous. Germline V gene sequence: CDR1 SNHLY, CDR2 FYNNEI. The ends were cut back, 1 base at V and 0 bases at J, with 7 bases in the middle. The CDR3 contains 14 residues. The CDR3 coding sequence is TGTGCCAGCAGTGAAGAACCGGGCTCCTACGAGCAGTACTTC. Its translation is CASSEEPGSYEQYF.

Only one count was recorded for this clone. The rearrangement links TRBV23-1 to TRBJ2-1, with D possibly matching TRBD1 (5 bases). Being an ORF, TRBV23-1 has a function that is uncertain. The CDR3 totals 16 residues. Trimming removed 0 bases from V and 6 bases from J, with 15 bases in between. CDR3 amino acids: CASSQSSREGVNEQFF. CDR3 coding DNA: TGCGCCAGCAGTCAATCTTCCAGGGAAGGGGTCAATGAGCAGTTCTTC.

A remark on this clone: This CDR3 is also generated by other DNA sequences in the sample. V usage is TRBV2 and J usage is TRBJ2-7, with D possibly TRBD2 on 6 matching bases. This CDR3 region has 14 residues. Trimming removed 3 bases from V and 4 bases from J, with 13 bases in between. Germline CDR1 is SNHLY and CDR2 is FYNNEI. This CDR3 is CASSDNGSPYEQYF. The DNA of the CDR3 is TGTGCCAGCAGTGATAACGGGAGCCCGTACGAGCAGTACTTC.

This clone occurred a few times. The chain links TRBV30 to TRBJ2-2; 9 bases agree with TRBD2. V shed 2 bases, J shed 5 bases, and the junction held 6 bases outside the gene matches. This CDR3 contains 15 residues. Germline V gene data show CDR1 as GTSNPN and CDR2 as SVGIG (reference sequence). The CDR3 sequence: CAWSLLAGETGELFF. CDR3 DNA: TGTGCCTGGAGTCTCTTAGCGGGAGAAACCGGGGAGCTGTTTTTT. Full variable domain (missing parts from reference TRBV30 and TRBJ2-2): SQTIHQWPATLVQPVGSPLSLECTVEGTSNPNLYWYRQAAGRGLQLLFYSVGIGQISSEVPQNLSASRPQDRQFILSSKKLLLSDSGFYLCAWSLLAGETGELFFGEGSRLTVL.

In this sample, this clone turned up a few times. The rearrangement joins TRBV27 to TRBJ2-6, with TRBD1 matching over 12 bases. Germline V gene sequence: CDR1 MNHEY, CDR2 SMNVEV (reference sequence). This CDR3 spans 17 amino acids. Trimming at V came to 5 bases and at J to 2 bases, leaving 4 bases not matched to a gene. The CDR3, as DNA: TGTGCCAGCAGTACGCGGGACAGGGGGCCTGGGGCCAACGTCCTGACTTTC. It translates to CASSTRDRGPGANVLTF.

This rearrangement joins TRBV27 to TRBJ2-5; TRBD2 matches 8 bases. CDR1 is MNHEY, CDR2 SMNVEV, per germline (reference sequence). CDR3 size: 12 residues. Trimming cost V 6 bases and J 3 bases; bases outside gene matches: 0. CDR3 nucleotide sequence: TGTGCCAGCAGCGGGGGGGAAGAGACCCAGTACTTC. Residues: CASSGGEETQYF.

J is TRBJ2-5 and V is TRBV6-5; 7 bases map to TRBD1. V gave up 4 bases and J gave up 7 bases; unmatched junction bases: 9. The CDR3 is made up of 14 amino acids. Germline CDR1 MNHEY, CDR2 SVGAGI. The CDR3, as DNA: TGTGCCAGCAGTTCCGGGACAGTCCCGGGGACCCAGTACTTC. Its translation: CASSSGTVPGTQYF.

This clone has a handful of counts. The genes are TRBV4-3 and TRBJ1-4; a weak D match, TRBD1 (5 bases). The CDR3 runs to 16 residues. V was shortened by 1 base and J by 3 bases, with 12 bases between the two germline ends. Germline V gives CDR1 LGHNA, CDR2 YSLEER. The CDR3 spells CASSQGPGRSNEKLFF. CDR3 coding DNA: TGCGCCAGCAGCCAAGGACCAGGGCGGTCTAATGAAAAACTGTTTTTT.

This clone was detected only once. The DNA of the CDR3 is TGTGCCAGCAGCACCCGGTCCGGGGAAAAGCAGTACTTC. It specifies CASSTRSGEKQYF. This sequence joins TRBV6-5 and TRBJ2-7; TRBD2 is a possible D gene (5 bases). V was clipped by 6 bases and J by 8 bases, with 17 bases between them. Germline V gives CDR1 MNHEY, CDR2 SVGAGI. The CDR3 has 13 residues.

This CDR3 reads CASSLSYSPTYEQYF. CDR3 coding DNA: TGTGCCAGCAGCTTGAGTTACAGCCCCACCTACGAGCAGTACTTC. This chain connects TRBV7-2 to TRBJ2-7; D not certain. The germline CDR1 and CDR2 sequences are SGHTA and FQGNSA. The CDR3 has 15 amino acids. The V and J ends lost 3 bases and 2 bases respectively, with 14 bases between them.

The J gene is TRBJ2-5, the V gene TRBV5-1; 8 bases line up with TRBD2. The V and J ends lost 0 bases and 4 bases, in that order; junction bases with no gene match: 5. Germline lookup yields CDR1 SGHRS and CDR2 YFSETQ. This CDR3 comprises 15 residues. The CDR3 region has the DNA TGCGCCAGCAGCTTGGTGTCTGCGGGAGGAGAGACCCAGTACTTC. Protein: CASSLVSAGGETQYF.

The chain is built from TRBV7-9 and TRBJ2-3; TRBD2 agrees at 8 bases. V shed 1 base and J 2 bases; nucleotides not matched to a gene: 5. The CDR3 has 16 amino acids. Germline values: CDR1 SEHNR, CDR2 FQNEAQ (reference sequence). CDR3 bases: TGTGCCAGCAGCTTAGGGAGTAGCGGGATCACAGATACGCAGTATTTT. It encodes CASSLGSSGITDTQYF. The whole variable domain, filled in from reference TRBV7-9 and TRBJ2-3, reads DTGVSQNPRHKITKRGQNVTFRCDPISEHNRLYWYRQTLGQGPEFLTYFQNEAQLEKSRLLSDRFSAERPKGSFSTLEIQRTEQGDSAMYLCASSLGSSGITDTQYFGPGTRLTVL.

This clone was detected only once. The chain recombines TRBV11-2 with TRBJ1-3; 10 nucleotides align to TRBD1. Germline V lookup: CDR1 SGHAT, CDR2 FQNNGV. J was trimmed by 3 bases and V by 2 bases; bases with no gene match: 10. The CDR3 is made up of 18 amino acids. In nucleotides, the CDR3 is TGTGCCAGCAGCTTAACCCACAGGGACAGGGGAATTGGAAACACCATATATTTT. It yields the protein CASSLTHRDRGIGNTIYF. Based on the CDR3 plus reference TRBV11-2 and TRBJ1-3, the full variable domain is EAGVAQSPRYKIIEKRQSVAFWCNPISGHATLYWYQQILGQGPKLLIQFQNNGVVDDSQLPKDRFSAERLKGVDSTLKIQPAKLEDSAVYLCASSLTHRDRGIGNTIYFGEGSWLTVV.

The chain recombines TRBV30 with TRBJ2-1; 8 bases agree with TRBD1. Germline V gene lookup returns CDR1 GTSNPN and CDR2 SVGIG (reference sequence). With V trimmed by 3 bases and J by 7 bases, 14 bases remained unmatched. The CDR3 totals 16 residues. The CDR3 is CAWRIWTGKLGNEQFF. The CDR3 DNA reads TGTGCCTGGAGGATATGGACAGGGAAACTTGGTAATGAGCAGTTCTTC.

The J gene is TRBJ2-1, the V gene TRBV9; a weak D match, TRBD1 (5 bases). Germline lookup yields CDR1 SGDLS and CDR2 YYNGEE. The length of the CDR3 is 15 residues. V lost 2 bases to trimming and J lost 0 bases, with 9 bases between them. CDR3 nucleotides: TGTGCCAGCAGCGTTGGGGCACCCTCCTACAATGAGCAGTTCTTC. Translating gives CASSVGAPSYNEQFF.

This clone was picked up a small number of times. The genes are TRBV6-1 and TRBJ1-2; 8 nucleotides align to TRBD1. V dropped 1 base and J dropped 4; count of bases not matched to a gene: 8. The CDR3 consists of 16 residues. The V gene's germline CDR1 is MNHNS and CDR2 SASEGT. CDR3 residues: CASSEGGPGQVYGYTF. DNA of the CDR3: TGTGCCAGCAGTGAAGGAGGTCCGGGACAGGTCTATGGCTACACCTTC.

The gene calls are TRBV27 and TRBJ2-7; 11 bases agree with TRBD2. Germline V CDR1 and CDR2: MNHEY, SMNVEV (reference sequence). The J segment lost 10 bases and the V segment lost 8 bases, leaving 10 bases of the junction unmatched. The CDR3 consists of 13 residues. CDR3 nucleotides: TGTGCCAGCGCCATAGCGGGAGGGCCTACTCAGTACTTC. Translated: CASAIAGGPTQYF.

The chain carries TRBV9 and TRBJ1-1, with unresolved D. The V gene lost 0 bases and the J gene lost 1 base, with 10 bases spanning the gap. The CDR3 has 15 residues. CDR1 SGDLS and CDR2 YYNGEE come from the germline V gene. The CDR3 DNA sequence: TGTGCCAGCAGCGTAGCTGGGAGTTGGAACACTGAAGCTTTCTTT. Its protein product is CASSVAGSWNTEAFF.

The rearrangement links TRBV7-9 to TRBJ2-5, with D perhaps matching TRBD2 (6 bases). The CDR3 covers 14 residues. V lost 5 bases, J lost 5 bases, and 15 bases lay in between. From germline, CDR1 is SEHNR and CDR2 FQNEAQ (reference sequence). This CDR3 is CASSRLGGQETQYF. The CDR3 DNA is TGTGCCAGCAGCCGACTCGGGGGTCAGGAGACCCAGTACTTC.